This TCR beta chain was recorded in a study of vaccination and CD4 T cells after COVID-19. Study-wide points: The study examined relatively few convalescent patients and included no early post-infection timepoints.

The Oncomine TCR Beta short-read assay sequenced DNA from cultured CD4+ T cells. Via MiXCR, TCRdb re-called the PCR reads, giving one row per CDR3 protein. The table shows approximately 12,000 distinct CDR3 sequences, with 35% to 50% occurring only once. Treatment here: approximately 9-day PBMC culture with coronavirus spike peptide pools or control peptides (ViraFEST assay). This clonotype came up a few times. Its cognate antigen is unknown. V shed 6 bases and J 7 bases; nucleotides not matched to a gene: 7. This CDR3 has 15 amino acids. In germline, CDR1 is MGHDK, CDR2 SYGVNS. The TCR sequence derives from a human donor with COVID-19. The gene calls are TRBV25-1 and TRBJ1-6; 9 bases agree with TRBD1. The sample consisted of cultured CD4+ T cells from blood. CDR3 nucleotides: TGTGCCAGCAGCTATACCGGGACAGGGAATTCACCCCTCCACTTT. This sequence encodes CASSYTGTGNSPLHF. Together with reference TRBV25-1 and TRBJ1-6, the CDR3 gives the full variable domain: EADIYQTPRYLVIGTGKKITLECSQTMGHDKMYWYQQDPGMELHLIHYSYGVNSTEKGDLSSESTVSRIRTEHFPLTLESARPSHTSQYLCASSYTGTGNSPLHFGNGTRLTVT.